This TCR beta chain was recorded in a study of technical replicates of blood from several donors. Germline lookup yields CDR1 SNHLY and CDR2 FYNNEI. The V and J ends lost 0 bases and 5 bases, in that order; junction bases with no gene match: 5. The CDR3 has 15 residues. Sequencing was performed with immunoSEQ multiplex PCR; in TCRdb, only in-frame clones are kept and a portion is missing. Counted here are tens of thousands of clones, 90% to 95% occurring once; the ten biggest clones make up more than 0.2%. The chain uses TRBV2 and TRBJ2-7; 9 positions agree with TRBD2. The clonotype was recovered from a human donor in good health. Material: T cells isolated from PBMCs. The DNA of the CDR3 is TGTGCCAGCAGTGAAGCGTGGCGGGAGGGCCACGAGCAGTACTTC. Amino acid sequence: CASSEAWREGHEQYF.